This T cell receptor (beta chain) was recovered during a study of T cells in Graves' hyperthyroidism and ophthalmopathy. Study-wide context: Peripheral blood collection took place at initial diagnosis, before any treatment. General study points: Ophthalmopathy was predicted by the model a median of approximately 6 months ahead of onset. Most thyroid-expanded clonotypes above 0.001 were also found in blood.

This CDR3 comprises 15 residues. V dropped 4 bases and J dropped 5; count of bases not matched to a gene: 10. Germline CDR1 MNHNS, CDR2 SASEGT. In the case of this clonotype: Its target is not known.

This sample holds PBMCs from around 9.9 ml fresh peripheral blood. Amplified regions were TCR beta CDR3 sequences from RNA transcripts. When the TCR CDR3 underwent first-round RT-PCR, the HTBI primer set was used. TCRdb analysed the multiplex PCR reads with MiXCR anew, one entry per CDR3 protein. Of 350,000 or so distinct CDR3 sequences in the sample, around a sixth are singletons; the top ten hold 15% to 19%. The rearrangement joins TRBV6-1 to TRBJ2-7; 8 bases map to TRBD1. The sequence came from a woman aged 40 to 50 with Graves' ophthalmopathy. The specimen was blood. Here the CDR3 reads CASSVGQAAWDEQYF. DNA of the CDR3: TGTGCCAGCAGTGTGGGACAGGCGGCGTGGGACGAGCAGTACTTC.